A single sample gave rise to the 32 T cell receptor beta chains below, sequenced in a study of T cell responses to AZD1222 COVID-19 vaccine. The data were produced by immunoSEQ multiplex PCR, yet TCRdb's version contains in-frame clones alone and is incomplete. The sample has about 140,000 clones, about nine tenths seen once. The sequences come from peripheral blood, collected on day 0 of AZD1222 vaccination. The receptors here all came from an adult in good health.

This clone was seen a single time. This rearrangement joins TRBV5-1 to TRBJ1-1, with D unclear. CDR1 and CDR2 from the germline V gene are SGHRS and YFSETQ. V lost 5 bases and J 4 bases, leaving 21 bases between the germline ends. The CDR3 extends over 16 amino acids. The CDR3 region is CASRGLVRAAGTEAFF. The CDR3 DNA follows: TGCGCCAGCAGGGGTCTCGTGAGGGCGGCAGGCACTGAAGCTTTCTTT.

The chain links TRBV2 to TRBJ1-2; D is unresolved. This CDR3 has 13 amino acids. V lost 3 bases and J lost 8, with 13 bases in between. Looked up from germline, CDR1 is SNHLY and CDR2 is FYNNEI. In DNA form, the CDR3 reads TGTGCCAGCAGTGACAGCCGGGTGGGCGGCTACACCTTC. Translation gives CASSDSRVGGYTF.

This chain uses TRBV27 with TRBJ1-2; 7 nucleotides align to TRBD1. The V segment lost 5 bases and the J segment 2 bases; nucleotides outside the gene matches: 5. The CDR3 is 14 residues long. Germline V lookup: CDR1 MNHEY, CDR2 SMNVEV (reference sequence). The CDR3 loop is CASSPGGINYGYTF. CDR3 bases: TGTGCCAGCAGTCCAGGGGGGATAAACTATGGCTACACCTTC.

This chain links TRBV28 with TRBJ1-2; D is unclear. The germline gives CDR1 MDHEN, CDR2 SYDVKM. There are 17 residues in the CDR3. V lost 4 bases and J 4 bases, leaving 22 bases between the germline ends. In nucleotides, the CDR3 is TGTGCCAGCAGTTCCCAACACACTATCGGGTTACGCTATGGCTACACCTTC. As protein: CASSSQHTIGLRYGYTF.

This chain links TRBV5-5 with TRBJ2-5; maybe TRBD1 (6 bases). The germline V gene has CDR1 SGHKS and CDR2 YYEKEE (reference sequence). The CDR3 has 16 residues. V gave up 7 bases and J gave up 3 bases, with 22 bases separating them. The CDR3 reads CASGAQGSWLEETQYF. The CDR3 region has the DNA TGTGCCAGCGGGGCGCAGGGGTCGTGGTTAGAAGAGACCCAGTACTTC.

This clone has a single count. The V and J genes are TRBV9 and TRBJ2-3; possibly TRBD2 for D (6 bases). Trimming removed 2 bases from V and 4 bases from J, with 20 bases in between. This CDR3 spans 17 amino acids. Per germline, CDR1 SGDLS and CDR2 YYNGEE. This CDR3 is CASSVANGGAGSDTQYF. As DNA, the CDR3 is TGTGCCAGCAGCGTCGCTAACGGTGGGGCGGGATCAGATACGCAGTATTTT.

This clone was observed at least ten times. V gene TRBV5-1 combines with J gene TRBJ2-2; D is possibly TRBD1 (5 bases). Trimming shortened V by 2 bases and J by 3 bases, and 8 bases separated the two germline ends. CDR3 length: 14 residues. Germline loops: CDR1 SGHRS, CDR2 YFSETQ. In DNA form, the CDR3 reads TGCGCCAGCAGCTTACAAGGGGACACCGGGGAGCTGTTTTTT. It encodes CASSLQGDTGELFF.

This clone was found once. The chain carries TRBV7-2 and TRBJ1-1, with no clear D. Trimming took 11 bases from V and 7 from J, leaving 11 bases between them. Germline V gives CDR1 SGHTA, CDR2 FQGNSA. This CDR3 is 10 amino acids long. The CDR3 DNA sequence: TGTGCCGCGGGCCGCCTTGAAGCTTTCTTT. It is translated as CAAGRLEAFF.

The J gene is TRBJ1-2, the V gene TRBV9, with D unclear. Trimming took 4 bases from V and 5 from J, leaving 18 bases between them. The CDR3 has 15 amino acids. Germline V gene data show CDR1 as SGDLS and CDR2 as YYNGEE. This chain's CDR3 is CASSKRVADIYGYTF. The DNA for the CDR3 is TGTGCCAGCAGCAAGAGAGTGGCCGACATTTATGGCTACACCTTC.

The chain has TRBV2 and TRBJ1-3; no clear D. Trimming took off 7 bases at V and 0 bases at J, with 7 bases between the two ends. The CDR3 runs to 13 residues. Germline V gene lookup returns CDR1 SNHLY and CDR2 FYNNEI. The CDR3 region is CASKEFSGNTIYF. The CDR3 DNA reads as TGTGCCAGCAAGGAATTCTCTGGAAACACCATATATTTT. The full variable domain, with the rest looked up from reference TRBV2 and TRBJ1-3, is EPEVTQTPSHQVTQMGQEVILRCVPISNHLYFYWYRQILGQKVEFLVSFYNNEISEKSEIFDDQFSVERPDGSNFTLKIRSTKLEDSAMYFCASKEFSGNTIYFGEGSWLTVV.

CDR3 coding DNA: TGTGCCAGCAGCCTTGACAGGGCGGCTGGCTACACCTTC. This gives the protein CASSLDRAAGYTF. J is TRBJ1-2 and V is TRBV5-4; TRBD1 aligns across 7 bases. V was clipped by 4 bases and J by 7 bases; unmatched bases: 7. Germline V gene data show CDR1 as SGHNT and CDR2 as YYREEE (reference sequence). The CDR3 has 13 residues.

The chain is built from TRBV5-1 and TRBJ2-7; the D gene could be TRBD1 or TRBD2 (5 bases each). This CDR3 comprises 15 residues. Germline CDR1 and CDR2: SGHRS and YFSETQ. The V and J ends lost 4 bases and 11 bases respectively, with 25 bases between them. DNA of the CDR3: TGCGCCAGCAGCCCTGGGGTGGGGACGGCACCTATGGAGTACTTC. Translating it yields CASSPGVGTAPMEYF.

V and J are TRBV27 and TRBJ2-3, with 7 bases that match TRBD2. Germline V lookup: CDR1 MNHEY, CDR2 SMNVEV (reference sequence). This CDR3 is built from 15 residues. V was pared by 0 bases and J by 1 base, with 1 base of the junction left unmatched. CDR3 DNA sequence: TGTGCCAGCAGTTTATCGGGGAGGGGCACAGATACGCAGTATTTT. It codes for CASSLSGRGTDTQYF.

The rearrangement links TRBV7-2 to TRBJ1-1; D may be TRBD1 (5 bases). With 2 bases removed from V and 7 bases from J, the gap between germline ends came to 14 bases. Germline V gene data show CDR1 as SGHTA and CDR2 as FQGNSA. The CDR3 has 14 amino acids. The CDR3 loop reads CASSLFGGPDEAFF. The CDR3 DNA follows: TGTGCCAGCAGCTTATTCGGGGGACCTGATGAAGCTTTCTTT.

This chain connects TRBV5-1 to TRBJ2-7; 9 nucleotides match TRBD1. J was trimmed by 1 base and V by 0 bases; bases with no gene match: 8. The length of the CDR3 is 17 residues. Germline V gene sequence: CDR1 SGHRS, CDR2 YFSETQ. As DNA, the CDR3 is TGCGCCAGCAGCTTGGACACTATACAGGGGGCGTCCTACGAGCAGTACTTC. Translation: CASSLDTIQGASYEQYF.

V gene TRBV5-1 combines with J gene TRBJ1-2, with D perhaps TRBD1 (5 bases). V was cut by 0 bases and J by 4 bases, with 10 bases left in between. This CDR3 has 14 amino acids. Germline V gene sequence: CDR1 SGHRS, CDR2 YFSETQ. In DNA form, the CDR3 reads TGCGCCAGCAGCTTGGGCCAGGGCTTCTATGGCTACACCTTC. Translating it yields CASSLGQGFYGYTF.

The chain links TRBV5-4 to TRBJ2-7, with D perhaps matching TRBD1 (6 bases). CDR3 size: 14 residues. The germline gives CDR1 SGHNT, CDR2 YYREEE (reference sequence). With 4 bases removed from V and 7 bases from J, the gap between germline ends came to 18 bases. As DNA, the CDR3 is TGTGCCAGCAGCAATGGGGCAGGGGTCGGGGAGCAGTACTTC. It specifies CASSNGAGVGEQYF. Together with reference TRBV5-4 and TRBJ2-7, the CDR3 gives the full variable domain: ETGVTQSPTHLIKTRGQQVTLRCSSQSGHNTVSWYQQALGQGPQFIFQYYREEENGRGNFPPRFSGLQFPNYSSELNVNALELDDSALYLCASSNGAGVGEQYFGPGTRLTVT.

The chain joins TRBV5-4 to TRBJ1-2; D possibly corresponds to TRBD1 (5 bases). Germline V gene sequence: CDR1 SGHNT, CDR2 YYREEE (reference sequence). V was cut by 3 bases and J by 4 bases, with 13 bases left in between. The CDR3 spans 14 residues. The DNA of the CDR3 is TGTGCCAGCAGCTCCGGACACCCGCTCTATGGCTACACCTTC. Its protein product is CASSSGHPLYGYTF.

The chain links TRBV9 to TRBJ1-5, with D tentatively TRBD1 (5 bases). Germline V gives CDR1 SGDLS, CDR2 YYNGEE. The CDR3 runs 15 residues. V lost 2 bases and J 6 bases, leaving 15 bases between the germline ends. The CDR3 sequence is CASSVGGGSGQPQHF. The DNA for the CDR3 is TGTGCCAGCAGCGTGGGCGGGGGGTCAGGTCAGCCCCAGCATTTT.

V is TRBV5-6 and J is TRBJ1-1; tentatively, D is TRBD1 (5 bases). CDR3 length: 13 amino acids. From germline, CDR1 is SGHDT and CDR2 YYEEEE. With 0 bases removed from V and 10 bases from J, the gap between germline ends came to 13 bases. CDR3 in amino acids: CASSLGGTRGAFF. The CDR3 DNA sequence: TGTGCCAGCAGCTTGGGGGGGACCCGGGGAGCTTTCTTT.

The chain employs TRBV21-1 and TRBJ2-5. TRBV21-1 is a listed pseudogene. The CDR3 runs to 9 residues. The CDR3 sequence: CASSKVGYF. CDR3 DNA sequence: TGTGCCAGCAGCAAAGTCGGCTACTTC.

The V gene is TRBV7-9, the J gene TRBJ2-6; 12 bases align to TRBD1. Germline V lookup: CDR1 SEHNR, CDR2 FQNEAQ (reference sequence). V lost 4 bases, J lost 3 bases, and 4 bases stayed unmatched. The CDR3 consists of 17 residues. DNA for the CDR3: TGTGCCAGCAGCTCGGGACAGGGGGCACATGGGGCCAACGTCCTGACTTTC. Encoded protein: CASSSGQGAHGANVLTF. Supplemented by reference TRBV7-9 and TRBJ2-6, the full variable domain reads DTGVSQNPRHKITKRGQNVTFRCDPISEHNRLYWYRQTLGQGPEFLTYFQNEAQLEKSRLLSDRFSAERPKGSFSTLEIQRTEQGDSAMYLCASSSGQGAHGANVLTFGAGSRLTVL.

The chain carries TRBV11-2 and TRBJ2-6, with D perhaps assigned TRBD1 or TRBD2 (6 bases each). The CDR3 has 14 amino acids. The V end lost 4 bases, the J end lost 13 bases, and 17 bases lay between the germline ends. Per the germline V gene, CDR1 is SGHAT and CDR2 is FQNNGV. CDR3 bases: TGTGCCAGCAGCTCCCCTAGGGGGGCTAGAGTCCTGACTTTC. Translated, it gives CASSSPRGARVLTF.

V usage is TRBV5-1 and J usage is TRBJ1-5, with 7 bases fitting TRBD1. J lost 0 bases, V lost 0 bases, and 9 bases had no gene match. From germline, CDR1 is SGHRS and CDR2 YFSETQ. This CDR3 has 18 residues. The CDR3 nucleotides read TGCGCCAGCAGCTTGGACCAGGGGGGCCCTTATAGCAATCAGCCCCAGCATTTT. It specifies CASSLDQGGPYSNQPQHF.

The V and J genes are TRBV2 and TRBJ2-7; D is undetermined. V lost 3 bases to trimming and J lost 6 bases, with 18 bases between them. From germline, CDR1 is SNHLY and CDR2 FYNNEI. This CDR3 spans 15 amino acids. CDR3 nucleotide sequence: TGTGCCAGCAGTGATAGTTTGGCTAGTTTCACCGAGCAGTACTTC. Translated: CASSDSLASFTEQYF.

The chain carries TRBV2 and TRBJ2-6; 7 bases are shared with TRBD1. The CDR3 runs to 14 residues. The V segment lost 7 bases and the J segment 3 bases; nucleotides outside the gene matches: 3. From germline, CDR1 is SNHLY and CDR2 FYNNEI. The CDR3 here is CASTGTDGANVLTF. The CDR3 DNA sequence: TGTGCCAGCACCGGGACAGATGGGGCCAACGTCCTGACTTTC.

The chain couples TRBV27 to TRBJ1-6; D ambiguous. CDR3 size: 12 residues. V lost 9 bases to trimming and J lost 11 bases, with 14 bases between them. CDR1 is MNHEY and CDR2 is SMNVEV in the germline V gene (reference sequence). CDR3 sequence reads: CASGVGPAPLHF. CDR3 in DNA: TGTGCCAGTGGGGTCGGGCCGGCACCCCTCCACTTT.

This clone was picked up one time. The chain employs TRBV28 and TRBJ1-5; the D gene is possibly TRBD1 (5 bases). Between the trimmed V and J ends, which lost 3 bases and 4 bases, there was a span of 19 bases. The germline V gene has CDR1 MDHEN and CDR2 SYDVKM. The length of the CDR3 is 17 residues. CDR3 residues: CASSLIGQSIANQPQHF. CDR3 DNA: TGTGCCAGCAGTTTGATAGGACAATCCATAGCAAATCAGCCCCAGCATTTT.

This chain connects TRBV27 to TRBJ1-3, with a weak D call TRBD1 (5 bases). The CDR3 length is 14 residues. Germline loops: CDR1 MNHEY, CDR2 SMNVEV (reference sequence). The V and J ends lost 4 bases and 2 bases respectively, with 9 bases between them. The CDR3 coding sequence is TGTGCCAGCAGTTCAGGGAACCCTGGAAACACCATATATTTT. This sequence encodes CASSSGNPGNTIYF.

The chain recombines TRBV5-6 with TRBJ1-2, with 8 positions matching TRBD1. Per germline, CDR1 SGHDT and CDR2 YYEEEE. V was pared by 2 bases and J by 7 bases, with 4 bases of the junction left unmatched. This CDR3 contains 13 residues. The DNA for the CDR3 is TGTGCCAGCAGCTTCAGACAGGGGTTTGGCTACACCTTC. Its translation is CASSFRQGFGYTF.

This clone was seen only a few times. The J gene is TRBJ2-7, the V gene TRBV4-1, with unresolved D. The CDR3 contains 13 residues. CDR1 and CDR2 from the germline V gene are MGHRA and YSYEKL. Trimming removed 1 base from V and 7 bases from J, with 11 bases in between. CDR3 nucleotides: TGCGCCAGCAGCCAAGGGTGGAACAAAGAGCAGTACTTC. It specifies CASSQGWNKEQYF.

This clone was counted only a few times. This chain uses TRBV19 with TRBJ1-1; D not certain. Germline lookup yields CDR1 LNHDA and CDR2 SQIVND (reference sequence). CDR3 length: 14 residues. Trimming stripped 6 bases from V and 8 bases from J, with 19 bases between. CDR3 sequence (DNA): TGTGCCAGTAGAGCCACTCCTCGACGGCAAGAAGCTTTCTTT. Amino acids: CASRATPRRQEAFF. Full variable domain (missing parts from reference TRBV19 and TRBJ1-1): DGGITQSPKYLFRKEGQNVTLSCEQNLNHDAMYWYRQDPGQGLRLIYYSQIVNDFQKGDIAEGYSVSREKKESFPLTVTSAQKNPTAFYLCASRATPRRQEAFFGQGTRLTVV.